Listed below are T cell receptor beta chains from one sample, sequenced in a study of CD8 T cells in ankylosing spondylitis. TCRdb re-derived calls from the 5' RACE reads in MiXCR, one entry per CDR3 protein. The sample includes 200,000 to 250,000 distinct CDR3 sequences, around 17% of them seen just once. Sequenced: blood, either unsorted or a sorted T cell fraction (not recorded which). Receptors were obtained from a male donor with ankylosing spondylitis. CDR3s include the opening cysteine and the closing phenylalanine or tryptophan. The order of the fields is J gene, clone size, V gene, D gene, CDR3 DNA, CDR3 protein. A D gene is named only where the DNA matches it firmly. Clone size, where shown, is once, few, many, or a class for clones that have expanded.

TRBJ1-5 . TRBV12-3/TRBV12-4 . TGTGCCAGCAGTTTTCAGGGCAGCAATCAGCCCCAGCATTTT CASSFQGSNQPQHF
TRBJ2-1 few TRBV4-1 TRBD2 TGCGCCAGCAGCCTAGGACTAGCGGGAGGCTCCTACAATGAGCAGTTCTTC CASSLGLAGGSYNEQFF
TRBJ1-2 few TRBV19 TRBD1 TGTGCCAGTGGGACCGGGACAGCCTATGGCTACACCTTC CASGTGTAYGYTF
TRBJ1-6 few TRBV28 TRBD1 TGTGCCAGCAGTACCGGACAGGGTAGATTACCGGACTCACCCCTCCACTTT CASSTGQGRLPDSPLHF
TRBJ1-6 . TRBV27 TRBD1 TGTGCCAGCAGTTTCCAAGGGGGCGGGTCACCCCTCCACTTT CASSFQGGGSPLHF
TRBJ1-5 . TRBV4-1 . TGCGCCAGCAGCCCCAATGAGGGTTTGGGCAATCAGCCCCAGCATTTT CASSPNEGLGNQPQHF
TRBJ2-1 few TRBV11-2 . TGTGCCAGCAGTTACTTCGAGGGGTCCAATATTGGCAATGAGCAGTTCTTC CASSYFEGSNIGNEQFF
TRBJ1-2 . TRBV12-3/TRBV12-4 TRBD1 TGTGCCAGCAGCAGGGACAGGACTAACTATGGCTACACCTTC CASSRDRTNYGYTF
TRBJ2-5 . TRBV4-1 TRBD2 TGCGCCAGCAGCCAAGAACTGGCGCGGGGGGATCAAGAGACCCAGTACTTC CASSQELARGDQETQYF
TRBJ2-1 . TRBV20-1 . TGCAGTGCCACCGCGGCACACAATGAGCAGTTCTTC CSATAAHNEQFF
TRBJ2-1 . TRBV20-1 TRBD2 TGCAGTGCTAGAGATCAGAGACTAGCGGGATACAATGAGCAGTTCTTC CSARDQRLAGYNEQFF
TRBJ2-5 . TRBV7-2 . TGTGCCAGCAGCTTAGTCGTAGGGTCAGGAGAGACCCAGTACTTC CASSLVVGSGETQYF
TRBJ1-1 . TRBV5-6 . TGTGCCAGCAGCTTGGGTGCCCACAGGGAAGACACTGAAGCTTTCTTT CASSLGAHREDTEAFF
TRBJ1-2 few TRBV6-5 . TGTGCCAGCAGTTACTCCCAGGGAGGGGATGGTGGCTACACCTTC CASSYSQGGDGGYTF
TRBJ2-3 many TRBV20-1 TRBD2 TGCAGTGCTAGATTGACTCGGACTAGCGGGGGGCGGGATACGCAGTATTTT CSARLTRTSGGRDTQYF
TRBJ1-5 many TRBV20-1 . TGCAGTGCTAGAGATCCAACCGGGCCCCAGCATTTT CSARDPTGPQHF
TRBJ2-7 . TRBV28 . TGTGCCAGCAGTTTCTTCGGCAGCTACGAGCAGTACTTC CASSFFGSYEQYF
TRBJ2-6 few TRBV11-2 TRBD1 TGTGCCAGCAGCCAGGGACAGGGAGAATTCTCTGGGGCCAACGTCCTGACTTTC CASSQGQGEFSGANVLTF
TRBJ2-2 few TRBV5-6 TRBD2 TGTGCCAGCAGCTTGGCAGGGACTAGCGGGGGACTCACCGGGGAGCTGTTTTTT CASSLAGTSGGLTGELFF
TRBJ2-7 few TRBV14 . TGTGCCAGCAGCCAAGAAATCGCGCCCTCCTACGAGCAGTACTTC CASSQEIAPSYEQYF